The clone carrying this T cell receptor beta chain was counted at least ten times. The data stem from a study of T cell repertoires in cytomegalovirus infection. For the study at large: Carrying CMV and the relevant HLA type showed in public TCR beta signatures.

There are 13 residues in the CDR3. V was trimmed by 5 bases and J by 3 bases, leaving 11 bases between them. CDR1 is ENHRY, CDR2 SYGVKD, per germline. TCRdb re-derived calls from the reads in MiXCR, one entry per CDR3 protein. The table records tens of thousands of distinct CDR3 sequences, about 4% of them present only once. Sequencing was done on a sample of PBMCs. This chain uses TRBV10-3 with TRBJ2-7; D gene ambiguous. The receptor was isolated from a human donor in good health (CMV status not recorded). Some clones in this sample may be carry-over from other donors' samples. As DNA, the CDR3 is TGTGCCATCAGTTCTCGGGCAAACTACGAGCAGTACTTC. It specifies CAISSRANYEQYF.